These 24 T cell receptor beta chains were sequenced from one sample in a study of blood T cell repertoires in COVID-19. Sequenced by immunoSEQ multiplex PCR; TCRdb stores in-frame clones only, minus some. The data contain 20,000 to 25,000 clones, around 69% of them singletons. Sequenced input: peripheral blood. These receptors originate from a human donor in a cohort sampled during active or convalescent COVID-19.

The V and J genes are TRBV20-1 and TRBJ1-2; D not resolved. This CDR3 has 11 residues. The V gene's germline CDR1 is DFQATT and CDR2 SNEGSKA (reference sequence). Trimming removed 7 bases from V and 2 bases from J, with 8 bases in between. DNA of the CDR3: TGCAGTGTTCGAGTGAACTATGGCTACACCTTC. This sequence encodes CSVRVNYGYTF.

This clone came up a few times. This rearrangement joins TRBV3-1 (or the pseudogene TRBV3-2) to TRBJ1-4; TRBD1 matches 8 bases. From germline, CDR1 is LGHDT and CDR2 YNNKEL (reference sequence). J lost 7 bases, V lost 1 base, and 2 bases had no gene match. The CDR3 loop spans 14 amino acids. CDR3 DNA: TGTGCCAGCAGCCAAGGCGGGACAGGTGAAAAACTGTTTTTT. The encoded protein is CASSQGGTGEKLFF.

The genes are TRBV9 and TRBJ2-5; 9 bases line up with TRBD2. V gave up 5 bases and J gave up 5 bases; unmatched junction bases: 7. This CDR3 has 14 residues. Germline CDR1 reads SGDLS; CDR2 reads YYNGEE. This chain's CDR3 is CASSAVAGAETQYF. CDR3 coding DNA: TGTGCCAGCAGTGCCGTAGCGGGAGCTGAGACCCAGTACTTC.

This CDR3 reads CASLRGGYEKLFF. In nucleotides, the CDR3 is TGTGCCAGCCTCAGGGGCGGGTATGAAAAACTGTTTTTT. The genes are TRBV6-1 and TRBJ1-4, with D perhaps matching TRBD1 (6 bases). The V end was cut by 8 bases, the J end by 6 bases, with 13 bases between. The CDR3 spans 13 residues. Germline CDR1 MNHNS, CDR2 SASEGT.

The CDR3 spells CASSSPGNTEAFF. The CDR3 DNA reads as TGTGCCAGCAGCTCCCCAGGGAACACTGAAGCTTTCTTT. The V call is TRBV7-2, the J call TRBJ1-1; D is ambiguous. Trimming left V 4 bases short and J 1 base short, with 7 bases between. Germline V gene lookup returns CDR1 SGHTA and CDR2 FQGNSA. The CDR3 runs to 13 residues.

In nucleotides, the CDR3 is TGTGCCAGCAGTTTCGGTCGAAGTTATAATTCACCCCTCCACTTT. This translates into CASSFGRSYNSPLHF. V gene TRBV27 combines with J gene TRBJ1-6, with unresolved D. V lost 3 bases and J 4 bases, leaving 10 bases between the germline ends. Per germline, CDR1 MNHEY and CDR2 SMNVEV (reference sequence). The CDR3 totals 15 residues.

The chain combines TRBV6-1 with TRBJ2-3; D may be TRBD2 (6 bases). The length of the CDR3 is 15 residues. Between the trimmed V and J ends, which lost 6 bases and 6 bases, there was a span of 19 bases. CDR1 and CDR2 (germline): MNHNS, SASEGT. CDR3 DNA sequence: TGTGCCAGCAGCCGACTAGTCCCCTCTGGGGATACGCAGTATTTT. Its protein product is CASSRLVPSGDTQYF.

This clone was counted only a few times. The CDR3 loop is CAIKGQGGDMTEAFF. For the CDR3, the DNA is TGTGCCATTAAGGGACAGGGAGGTGATATGACTGAAGCTTTCTTT. J is TRBJ1-1 and V is TRBV19; 9 nucleotides align to TRBD1. The germline CDR1 and CDR2 sequences are LNHDA and SQIVND (reference sequence). V lost 10 bases to trimming and J lost 5 bases; unmatched junction nucleotides: 14. The CDR3 extends over 15 amino acids. The full variable domain, completed using reference TRBV19 and TRBJ1-1, is DGGITQSPKYLFRKEGQNVTLSCEQNLNHDAMYWYRQDPGQGLRLIYYSQIVNDFQKGDIAEGYSVSREKKESFPLTVTSAQKNPTAFYLCAIKGQGGDMTEAFFGQGTRLTVV.

This clone was found a few times. The CDR3 spells CASSARLAGAAGELFF. DNA of the CDR3: TGTGCCAGTAGTGCCAGACTAGCGGGTGCGGCCGGGGAGCTGTTTTTT. The rearrangement joins TRBV19 to TRBJ2-2; 10 nucleotides match TRBD2. CDR1 is LNHDA and CDR2 is SQIVND in the germline V gene (reference sequence). The CDR3 contains 16 residues. The V and J ends lost 5 bases and 6 bases, in that order; junction bases with no gene match: 9.

The V and J genes are TRBV18 and TRBJ2-1; 8 positions agree with TRBD2. From germline, CDR1 is KGHSH and CDR2 LQKENI. There are 16 residues in the CDR3. V lost 0 bases and J lost 0; bases outside the gene matches: 1. The CDR3 loop is CASSPPSGGSYNEQFF. The CDR3, as DNA: TGTGCCAGCTCACCACCGAGCGGGGGCTCCTACAATGAGCAGTTCTTC. Complete variable domain (other parts from reference TRBV18 and TRBJ2-1): NAGVMQNPRHLVRRRGQEARLRCSPMKGHSHVYWYRQLPEEGLKFMVYLQKENIIDESGMPKERFSAEFPKEGPSILRIQQVVRGDSAAYFCASSPPSGGSYNEQFFGPGTRLTVL.

This chain joins TRBV30 and TRBJ2-2; 7 nucleotides match TRBD1. The CDR3 consists of 16 residues. Germline V gene lookup returns CDR1 GTSNPN and CDR2 SVGIG (reference sequence). The V and J ends lost 5 bases and 2 bases, in that order; junction bases with no gene match: 11. The CDR3 DNA is TGTGCCTGGGACAGGGCAACCCCCCTCAACACCGGGGAGCTGTTTTTT. Its translation: CAWDRATPLNTGELFF.

The rearrangement uses TRBV5-4 and TRBJ2-3; 16 nucleotides align to TRBD2. CDR3 size: 17 residues. Germline-derived CDR1 and CDR2 are SGHNT and YYREEE (reference sequence). V shed 3 bases and J 4 bases; nucleotides not matched to a gene: 5. The DNA for the CDR3 is TGTGCCAGCAGCTACGGGACTAGCGGGAGGGGCGCAGATACGCAGTATTTT. It is translated as CASSYGTSGRGADTQYF.

V and J are TRBV7-3 and TRBJ1-2, with D maybe TRBD1 (5 bases). V shed 3 bases and J shed 4 bases, with 9 bases lying between them. The germline gives CDR1 SGHTA, CDR2 FQGTGA. This CDR3 region has 13 residues. The DNA for the CDR3 is TGTGCCAGCAGCTTTGACCAGGGCTATGGCTACACCTTC. The encoded protein is CASSFDQGYGYTF.

The V call is TRBV7-9, the J call TRBJ1-5, with 7 nucleotides matching TRBD1. V gave up 5 bases and J gave up 12 bases; unmatched junction bases: 10. Germline CDR1 reads SEHNR; CDR2 reads FQNEAQ (reference sequence). The CDR3 has 13 amino acids. The CDR3 loop is CASSPSGQYRQHF. CDR3 in DNA: TGTGCCAGCAGCCCGTCGGGACAGTATCGCCAGCATTTT.

This chain joins TRBV6-5 and TRBJ2-7, with D possibly matching TRBD1 (5 bases). The CDR3 contains 12 residues. The germline V gene has CDR1 MNHEY and CDR2 SVGAGI. V dropped 8 bases and J dropped 6 bases, with 14 bases sitting between them. The CDR3 loop reads CASGLGAGEQYF. The CDR3 coding sequence is TGTGCCAGCGGGCTAGGGGCTGGCGAGCAGTACTTC.

The rearrangement joins TRBV18 to TRBJ2-7; TRBD2 agrees at 12 bases. Trimming took 4 bases from V and 2 from J; bases not matched to a gene: 9. CDR1 and CDR2 (germline): KGHSH, LQKENI. The CDR3 is made up of 17 amino acids. The CDR3 region has the DNA TGTGCCAGCTCACTTGTGAATCTAGCGGGAGGGACCTACGAGCAGTACTTC. This codes for CASSLVNLAGGTYEQYF.

In this sample, this clone turned up a few times. This chain joins TRBV6-5 and TRBJ1-1; TRBD1 is a possible D gene (6 bases). Trimming removed 2 bases from V and 1 base from J, with 8 bases in between. CDR1 and CDR2 (germline): MNHEY, SVGAGI. CDR3 length: 14 amino acids. CDR3 in amino acids: CASSYLRGNTEAFF. DNA for the CDR3: TGTGCCAGCAGTTACCTCAGGGGGAACACTGAAGCTTTCTTT.

The rearrangement joins TRBV2 to TRBJ1-1, with a tentative D call TRBD1 (5 bases). CDR1 is SNHLY and CDR2 is FYNNEI in the germline V gene. Trimming left V 4 bases short and J 5 bases short, with 11 bases between. CDR3 size: 13 residues. The CDR3 region is CASSAGEGTEAFF. CDR3 nucleotide sequence: TGTGCCAGCAGTGCGGGGGAGGGAACTGAAGCTTTCTTT.

This chain links TRBV14 with TRBJ1-2, with D uncertain. V was trimmed by 0 bases and J by 0 bases, leaving 8 bases between them. Germline V gene data show CDR1 as SGHDN and CDR2 as FVKESK. The CDR3 extends over 15 amino acids. CDR3 DNA sequence: TGTGCCAGCAGCCAAGATAGCGGTACTAACTATGGCTACACCTTC. Translated: CASSQDSGTNYGYTF.

The chain uses TRBV6-5 and TRBJ2-1; 7 nucleotides match TRBD1. The CDR3 is 13 amino acids. Trimming removed 4 bases from V and 4 bases from J; junction bases left unmatched: 1. Germline V gives CDR1 MNHEY, CDR2 SVGAGI. CDR3 nucleotide sequence: TGTGCCAGCAGTTTACAGGGGTACAATGAGCAGTTCTTC. This gives the protein CASSLQGYNEQFF.

The chain recombines TRBV5-1 with TRBJ2-5, with 7 bases that match TRBD2. CDR1 and CDR2 (germline): SGHRS, YFSETQ. The ends lost 1 base at V and 5 bases at J; junction bases unmatched: 11. The CDR3 totals 16 residues. This CDR3 reads CASSLQQAGAGETQYF. As DNA, the CDR3 is TGCGCCAGCAGCTTGCAACAGGCGGGAGCGGGGGAGACCCAGTACTTC.

This chain uses TRBV28 with TRBJ1-4; 9 nucleotides agree with TRBD1. CDR3 length: 15 amino acids. J lost 7 bases, V lost 5 bases, and 8 bases had no gene match. The germline V gene encodes CDR1 MDHEN and CDR2 SYDVKM. In DNA, the CDR3 is TGTGCCAGCAGTCCAGGGACAGGGCGGGGTGAAAAACTGTTTTTT. It encodes CASSPGTGRGEKLFF.

V usage is TRBV28 and J usage is TRBJ1-4, with D tentatively TRBD1 (5 bases). This CDR3 region has 17 residues. Trimming removed 5 bases from V and 8 bases from J, with 24 bases in between. Germline lookup yields CDR1 MDHEN and CDR2 SYDVKM. CDR3 in amino acids: CASSTQGGPIKREKLFF. In DNA form, the CDR3 reads TGTGCCAGCAGTACCCAGGGTGGCCCCATAAAAAGGGAAAAACTGTTTTTT. The whole variable domain, filled in from reference TRBV28 and TRBJ1-4, reads DVKVTQSSRYLVKRTGEKVFLECVQDMDHENMFWYRQDPGLGLRLIYFSYDVKMKEKGDIPEGYSVSREKKERFSLILESASTNQTSMYLCASSTQGGPIKREKLFFGSGTQLSVL.

This clone was seen only once. The chain uses TRBV6-6 and TRBJ1-5; D call uncertain. V gave up 6 bases and J gave up 4 bases, with 13 bases separating them. The CDR3 runs to 14 residues. Germline assignment: CDR1 MNHNY and CDR2 SVGAGI (reference sequence). CDR3 protein: CASSRGRRNQPQHF. The CDR3 DNA sequence: TGTGCCAGCAGCCGAGGAAGGAGGAATCAGCCCCAGCATTTT.